These 12 T cell receptor beta chains originate from one sample sequenced in a study of cytomegalovirus exposure and HLA in healthy donors. The PCR had 60 Vbeta and 13 Jbeta primers. TCRdb's copy holds only in-frame clones and misses some; the assay was immunoSEQ multiplex PCR. The repertoire has under 85,000 clones, 78% of them found once; the top ten carry less than 2%. The sequencing sample was made of PBMCs. Source of these receptors: a man aged 40-55 years in good health and CMV-seronegative.

This sequence joins TRBV6-1 and TRBJ2-7, with D possibly TRBD2 on 6 matching bases. Germline V CDR1 and CDR2: MNHNS, SASEGT. This CDR3 comprises 15 residues. V lost 5 bases to trimming and J lost 2 bases, with 16 bases between them. CDR3 sequence (DNA): TGTGCCAGCAGTACCGGGAGAGCGGAGACCTACGAGCAGTACTTC. Protein product: CASSTGRAETYEQYF.

CDR3 DNA: TGCGCCAGCAGCTCTGGCGGGACAGGGAATAACAACGAGCAGTACTTC. Translating gives CASSSGGTGNNNEQYF. The chain recombines TRBV5-1 with TRBJ2-7; TRBD1 matches 9 bases. The CDR3 contains 16 residues. Germline CDR1 SGHRS, CDR2 YFSETQ. V shed 3 bases, J shed 5 bases, and the junction held 12 bases outside the gene matches.

Points on this clone: This same CDR3 is encoded by further DNA sequences in the sample. The chain is built from TRBV4-1 and TRBJ2-1; no clear D. The V and J ends lost 0 bases and 6 bases respectively, with 6 bases between them. Per germline, CDR1 MGHRA and CDR2 YSYEKL. This CDR3 is built from 13 residues. Here the CDR3 DNA reads TGCGCCAGCAGCCAAGATCCCTCCAATGAGCAGTTCTTC. Translated: CASSQDPSNEQFF.

The chain carries TRBV5-1 and TRBJ1-4; TRBD1 aligns across 8 bases. The CDR3 totals 15 residues. The V gene's germline CDR1 is SGHRS and CDR2 YFSETQ. V gave up 5 bases and J gave up 8 bases; unmatched junction bases: 11. CDR3 residues: CASSYNRGTFEKLFF. The CDR3 nucleotides read TGCGCCAGCAGTTATAACAGGGGGACCTTCGAAAAACTGTTTTTT.

In DNA form, the CDR3 reads TGTGCCAGCAGTTCCCTCTCGGACAGAATGAACACTGAAGCTTTCTTT. It yields the protein CASSSLSDRMNTEAFF. This chain uses TRBV28 with TRBJ1-1; possibly TRBD1 for D (6 bases). The CDR3 runs to 16 residues. The V gene lost 4 bases and the J gene lost 0 bases, with 15 bases spanning the gap. CDR1 is MDHEN, CDR2 SYDVKM, per germline. Together with reference TRBV28 and TRBJ1-1, the CDR3 gives the full variable domain: DVKVTQSSRYLVKRTGEKVFLECVQDMDHENMFWYRQDPGLGLRLIYFSYDVKMKEKGDIPEGYSVSREKKERFSLILESASTNQTSMYLCASSSLSDRMNTEAFFGQGTRLTVV.

The rearrangement joins TRBV7-9 to TRBJ2-1; possibly TRBD2 for D (6 bases). Per germline, CDR1 SEHNR and CDR2 FQNEAQ (reference sequence). With 1 base removed from V and 10 bases from J, the gap between germline ends came to 17 bases. There are 15 residues in the CDR3. DNA of the CDR3: TGTGCCAGCAGCTTAGATTCTCTGGGGGGACGCGAGCAGTTCTTC. This sequence encodes CASSLDSLGGREQFF.

The gene calls are TRBV5-1 and TRBJ1-4; no clear D gene. V lost 1 base and J lost 5, with 6 bases in between. CDR3 length: 13 residues. Germline V CDR1 and CDR2: SGHRS, YFSETQ. The CDR3 DNA is TGCGCCAGCAGCTTGACGGTAAATGAAAAACTGTTTTTT. It translates to CASSLTVNEKLFF. Looking up the rest from reference TRBV5-1 and TRBJ1-4 gives the full variable domain: KAGVTQTPRYLIKTRGQQVTLSCSPISGHRSVSWYQQTPGQGLQFLFEYFSETQRNKGNFPGRFSGRQFSNSRSEMNVSTLELGDSALYLCASSLTVNEKLFFGSGTQLSVL.

The rearrangement links TRBV5-4 to TRBJ2-1; 14 bases match TRBD2. The CDR3 extends over 17 amino acids. V was pared by 4 bases and J by 6 bases, with 9 bases of the junction left unmatched. CDR1 is SGHNT, CDR2 YYREEE, per germline (reference sequence). CDR3 residues: CASSKGLAGDPLNEQFF. The CDR3 DNA reads as TGTGCCAGCAGCAAGGGACTAGCGGGAGACCCCCTCAATGAGCAGTTCTTC.

The chain recombines TRBV20-1 with TRBJ1-1, with D uncertain. The CDR3 sequence is 11 residues long. The V end lost 1 base, the J end lost 11 bases, and 11 bases lay between the germline ends. CDR1 DFQATT and CDR2 SNEGSKA come from the germline V gene (reference sequence). The CDR3 nucleotides read TGCAGTGCTAGAGTCAGCGGAGCCGCTTTCTTT. Its translation is CSARVSGAAFF.

The CDR3 loop is CASSPGLASYNEQFF. CDR3 nucleotides: TGTGCCAGTAGCCCGGGACTAGCGAGCTACAATGAGCAGTTCTTC. The V gene is TRBV19, the J gene TRBJ2-1, with 10 bases identical to TRBD2. Germline assignment: CDR1 LNHDA and CDR2 SQIVND (reference sequence). The V and J ends lost 6 bases and 3 bases, in that order; junction bases with no gene match: 5. The CDR3 runs 15 residues.

V and J are TRBV29-1 and TRBJ2-7; 8 bases fit TRBD2. V shed 2 bases, J shed 2 bases, and the junction held 2 bases outside the gene matches. Per the germline V gene, CDR1 is SQVTM and CDR2 is ANQGSEA. CDR3 length equals 13 residues. The CDR3 region is CSVETSGAYEQYF. CDR3 nucleotides: TGCAGCGTTGAAACTAGCGGAGCCTACGAGCAGTACTTC.

The sample holds a few counts of this clone. This chain uses TRBV21-1 with TRBJ2-6; no DNA check was done on the table's D call, TRBD1. TRBV21-1 is marked as a pseudogene. The CDR3 covers 18 residues. CDR3 in DNA: TGTGCCAGCAGCCCCCGGACAGGGGTCCTCTCTGGGGCCAACGTCCTGACTTTC. Encoded protein: CASSPRTGVLSGANVLTF.